These 12 T cell receptor beta chains share one sample of origin, sequenced in a study of blood T cell repertoires in COVID-19. The protocol was immunoSEQ multiplex PCR, while the TCRdb copy is restricted to in-frame clones and leaves out a portion. The sample includes tens of thousands of clones, 89% of them seen just once. Sequenced material: peripheral blood. Receptor source: a man between 65 and 85 years old with active or convalescent COVID-19.

The chain couples TRBV25-1 to TRBJ2-7; 7 positions match TRBD1. V dropped 6 bases and J dropped 2; count of bases not matched to a gene: 7. The CDR3 contains 14 residues. CDR1 is MGHDK, CDR2 SYGVNS, per germline. This CDR3 reads CASRGPGQTYEQYF. CDR3 sequence (DNA): TGTGCCAGCAGAGGGCCGGGACAGACCTACGAGCAGTACTTC.

Written as DNA, the CDR3 is TGTGCCAGCTCCCACAGGACGCAGCCCACTAGCACAGATACGCAGTATTTT. Its translation: CASSHRTQPTSTDTQYF. The chain carries TRBV18 and TRBJ2-3, with D possibly matching TRBD1 (5 bases). CDR3 length: 17 residues. The germline V gene encodes CDR1 KGHSH and CDR2 LQKENI. V dropped 6 bases and J dropped 0 bases, with 19 bases sitting between them.

V gene TRBV7-2 combines with J gene TRBJ2-4; 7 bases align to TRBD2. Per the germline V gene, CDR1 is SGHTA and CDR2 is FQGNSA. After removal of 5 bases from V and 8 bases from J, the junction contained 12 bases not matched to a gene. This CDR3 spans 15 amino acids. The CDR3 protein is CASSPGWGGRDIQYF. CDR3 DNA: TGTGCCAGCAGCCCCGGTTGGGGGGGACGCGACATTCAGTACTTC.

This chain connects TRBV5-6 to TRBJ1-2, with no clear D. V was clipped by 6 bases and J by 0 bases, with 15 bases between them. The germline V gene encodes CDR1 SGHDT and CDR2 YYEEEE. The CDR3 runs to 15 residues. The CDR3 region has the DNA TGTGCCAGCACCCTGGGCGAGTCCGCTAACTATGGCTACACCTTC. Protein sequence: CASTLGESANYGYTF. Filled out from reference TRBV5-6 and TRBJ1-2, the complete variable domain reads DAGVTQSPTHLIKTRGQQVTLRCSPKSGHDTVSWYQQALGQGPQFIFQYYEEEERQRGNFPDRFSGHQFPNYSSELNVNALLLGDSALYLCASTLGESANYGYTFGSGTRLTVV.

The CDR3 loop reads CASSFGARRTEAFF. The CDR3 nucleotides are TGTGCCAGCAGCTTTGGGGCCAGGCGAACTGAAGCTTTCTTT. V is TRBV7-9 and J is TRBJ1-1; D possibly corresponds to TRBD1 (5 bases). Trimming removed 3 bases from V and 5 bases from J, with 13 bases in between. This CDR3 region has 14 residues. Germline V gene sequence: CDR1 SEHNR, CDR2 FQNEAQ (reference sequence).

The chain recombines TRBV20-1 with TRBJ1-2; 8 bases are a match to TRBD1. V was pared by 3 bases and J by 8 bases, with 11 bases of the junction left unmatched. Germline lookup yields CDR1 DFQATT and CDR2 SNEGSKA (reference sequence). The CDR3 sequence is 14 residues long. In DNA, the CDR3 is TGCAGTGCTAGTCCCACCGGACAGGGTGGAGGCTACACCTTC. As protein: CSASPTGQGGGYTF.

CDR3 sequence (DNA): TGTGCCAGCAGTTACGGGCAGCCAAAACACTACGAGCAGTACTTC. This sequence encodes CASSYGQPKHYEQYF. This chain joins TRBV6-6 and TRBJ2-7; D is ambiguous. CDR1 MNHNY and CDR2 SVGAGI come from the germline V gene (reference sequence). The germline V and J ends were trimmed by 2 bases and 3 bases, with 14 bases remaining between them. The CDR3 sequence is 15 residues long.

The rearrangement joins TRBV27 to TRBJ2-3, with TRBD2 matching 10 bases. This CDR3 region has 18 residues. J lost 2 bases, V lost 2 bases, and 10 bases had no gene match. CDR1 is MNHEY, CDR2 SMNVEV, per germline (reference sequence). DNA of the CDR3: TGTGCCAGCAGTTTAAATGGTGGGCTAGCGGGGGTCACAGATACGCAGTATTTT. Its protein is CASSLNGGLAGVTDTQYF.

The rearrangement links TRBV7-9 to TRBJ1-1; 8 bases are a match to TRBD1. With 5 bases clipped from V and 1 base from J, the junction kept 6 bases outside the gene matches. Germline lookup yields CDR1 SEHNR and CDR2 FQNEAQ (reference sequence). The CDR3 sequence is 15 residues long. This chain's CDR3 is CASSRTGGRNTEAFF. The CDR3 DNA sequence: TGTGCCAGCAGCCGTACAGGGGGGCGGAACACTGAAGCTTTCTTT.

This rearrangement joins TRBV6-6 to TRBJ1-5, with a weak D call TRBD1 (5 bases). CDR3 length: 18 amino acids. Trimming removed 5 bases from V and 0 bases from J, with 20 bases in between. CDR1 is MNHNY and CDR2 is SVGAGI in the germline V gene (reference sequence). The CDR3 here is CASSRPRTSVGSNQPQHF. The CDR3 DNA is TGTGCCAGCAGTCGCCCTCGGACATCCGTGGGTAGCAATCAGCCCCAGCATTTT.

The sample holds one count of this clone. The rearrangement joins TRBV10-3 to TRBJ1-1; D not resolved. CDR1 ENHRY and CDR2 SYGVKD come from the germline V gene. The ends were cut back, 2 bases at V and 1 base at J, with 8 bases in the middle. The CDR3 loop spans 14 amino acids. The CDR3 DNA sequence: TGTGCCATCAGTGAGATCCCCAGGAACACTGAAGCTTTCTTT. Amino acid sequence: CAISEIPRNTEAFF.

The gene calls are TRBV10-3 and TRBJ2-7; TRBD1 matches 7 bases. Trimming removed 4 bases from V and 2 bases from J; junction bases left unmatched: 14. The germline V gene has CDR1 ENHRY and CDR2 SYGVKD. CDR3 length: 17 amino acids. The chain's CDR3 is CAISGQKETGLTYEQYF. DNA for the CDR3: TGTGCCATCAGTGGCCAGAAGGAGACAGGGCTTACCTACGAGCAGTACTTC.